This TCR beta chain was retrieved from a study of OX40 agonist ivuxolimab in advanced cancers. Overall study context: Partial responses were seen in three patients, one with hepatocellular carcinoma and two with cutaneous melanoma.

As to this clone: Its antigen remains unidentified.

V dropped 6 bases and J dropped 8 bases, with 13 bases sitting between them. CDR1 is GTSNPN and CDR2 is SVGIG in the germline V gene (reference sequence). This CDR3 has 11 residues. Clones were read by immunoSEQ multiplex PCR, and TCRdb kept only the in-frame ones, dropping some. The sample consists of over 15,000 clones, about 90% of them appearing once. Study observations and caveats: Some nonresponders additionally presented with little normalized T-cell clonal expansion. In the 0.1 to 3.0 mg/kg range, CD4+ and CD8+ blood T cells had expanded clonally by week 6.

This sample comprised CD4+ or CD8+ T cells sorted from blood, obtained in a trial of the OX40 agonist ivuxolimab. This receptor was identified in an adult with an advanced solid tumor such as melanoma, head and neck, liver or kidney cancer. The chain uses TRBV30 and TRBJ1-2; a possible D gene is TRBD1 (5 bases). CDR3 nucleotide sequence: TGTGCCTGCACAGGCGGATGGGGCTACACCTTC. As protein: CACTGGWGYTF.